These 25 T cell receptor beta chains were all obtained from the same sample, sequenced in a study of CD8+ T cells in alopecia areata. The treatment here: oral pan-JAK inhibitor, 5-10 mg twice daily. Sequencing relied on a cDNA template that was reverse transcribed from extracted RNA. Sequenced by immunoSEQ multiplex PCR; TCRdb stores in-frame clones only, minus some. The sample consists of about 180,000 clones, about 55% of them appearing once. This specimen consisted of CD8+ T cells sorted from blood, obtained at week 24, from a patient treated with tofacitinib. The receptors derive from a human donor with alopecia areata.

Written as DNA, the CDR3 is TGTGCCAGCAGCCGGGACTACGAGCAGTACTTC. Encoded protein: CASSRDYEQYF. The gene calls are TRBV14 and TRBJ2-5, with no clear D. The end of the DNA aligns better with TRBJ2-7, so the J call may be wrong. Germline CDR1 SGHDN, CDR2 FVKESK. The CDR3 has 11 residues.

This clone occurred a few times. CDR3 sequence: CSVVSERYGYTF. CDR3 in DNA: TGCAGCGTTGTTTCTGAGCGTTATGGCTACACCTTC. The gene calls are TRBV29-1 and TRBJ1-2; no firm D call. The CDR3 totals 12 residues. With 4 bases removed from V and 5 bases from J, the gap between germline ends came to 11 bases. The germline gives CDR1 SQVTM, CDR2 ANQGSEA. Full variable domain (outside the CDR3, taken from reference TRBV29-1 and TRBJ1-2): SAVISQKPSRDICQRGTSLTIQCQVDSQVTMMFWYRQQPGQSLTLIATANQGSEATYESGFVIDKFPISRPNLTFSTLTVSNMSPEDSSIYLCSVVSERYGYTFGSGTRLTVV.

The V gene is TRBV29-1, the J gene TRBJ1-4; D uncertain. This CDR3 region has 16 residues. Germline V gene data show CDR1 as SQVTM and CDR2 as ANQGSEA. V shed 7 bases and J shed 6 bases, with 24 bases lying between them. The CDR3 DNA reads TGCAGCGAGAGGTGGCTTTCCCGTAGTCCCGATGAAAAACTGTTTTTT. Translated, it gives CSERWLSRSPDEKLFF.

This clone was found a few times. The V gene is TRBV28, the J gene TRBJ2-3, with no clear D. V dropped 5 bases and J dropped 3 bases, with 12 bases sitting between them. The CDR3 runs to 14 residues. CDR1 is MDHEN, CDR2 SYDVKM, per germline. CDR3 in amino acids: CASSPIERTDTQYF. CDR3 nucleotides: TGTGCCAGCAGTCCGATCGAGAGGACAGATACGCAGTATTTT.

In regard to this clone: Other DNA variants within this sample encode the same CDR3. The rearrangement uses TRBV9 and TRBJ2-7; 11 positions match TRBD2. Germline-derived CDR1 and CDR2 are SGDLS and YYNGEE. V shed 3 bases and J 3 bases; nucleotides not matched to a gene: 2. The CDR3 length is 14 residues. CDR3 loop: CASSAGLAGYEQYF. The DNA for the CDR3 is TGTGCCAGCAGCGCCGGACTAGCGGGCTACGAGCAGTACTTC.

The V call is TRBV19, the J call TRBJ2-7; 8 nucleotides align to TRBD1. This CDR3 spans 15 amino acids. Germline V CDR1 and CDR2: LNHDA, SQIVND (reference sequence). The V gene end was trimmed by 5 bases and the J gene end by 3 bases; junction bases not matched to a gene: 9. This chain's CDR3 is CASSQGQGGFYEQYF. The DNA for the CDR3 is TGTGCCAGTAGTCAAGGACAGGGAGGCTTCTACGAGCAGTACTTC.

This clone was picked up a small number of times. This chain connects TRBV5-6 to TRBJ1-2; D gene ambiguous. This CDR3 has 12 residues. V was trimmed by 5 bases and J by 5 bases, leaving 10 bases between them. Germline V gene data show CDR1 as SGHDT and CDR2 as YYEEEE. The CDR3 bases are TGTGCCAGCAGTTCCTCGGAGTATGGCTACACCTTC. It yields the protein CASSSSEYGYTF.

The genes are TRBV6-6 and TRBJ2-4, with TRBD1 identical over 7 bases. V lost 9 bases and J lost 7; bases outside the gene matches: 6. Per germline, CDR1 MNHNY and CDR2 SVGAGI (reference sequence). The CDR3 loop spans 12 amino acids. The CDR3 protein is CASQTQGNIQYF. CDR3 sequence (DNA): TGTGCCAGTCAAACACAGGGGAACATTCAGTACTTC.

The chain joins TRBV4-3 to TRBJ2-7; 8 nucleotides agree with TRBD2. The CDR3 totals 14 residues. V lost 0 bases and J lost 6; bases outside the gene matches: 4. CDR1 and CDR2 (germline): LGHNA, YSLEER. The CDR3 region has the DNA TGCGCCAGCAGCCAAGATAGCGGGGCCTCCGAGCAGTACTTC. It codes for CASSQDSGASEQYF.

This clone was recorded a few times. CDR3 coding DNA: TGTGCCAGCAGTTACACAGGTACCAAACCTGAAGCTTTCTTT. Its translation is CASSYTGTKPEAFF. This rearrangement joins TRBV6-5 to TRBJ1-1; tentatively, D is TRBD1 (5 bases). Between the trimmed V and J ends, which lost 2 bases and 6 bases, there was a span of 13 bases. CDR3 length: 14 amino acids. Germline CDR1 is MNHEY and CDR2 is SVGAGI.

This clone has a handful of counts. The chain links TRBV10-3 to TRBJ2-7; D remains ambiguous. In germline, CDR1 is ENHRY, CDR2 SYGVKD. The V and J ends lost 10 bases and 0 bases respectively, with 16 bases between them. The CDR3 length is 14 residues. CDR3 in amino acids: CATLKEASSYEQYF. DNA of the CDR3: TGTGCCACATTAAAAGAGGCCAGCTCCTACGAGCAGTACTTC.

This clone was observed a handful of times. V gene TRBV29-1 combines with J gene TRBJ1-1; no definite D call. CDR1 and CDR2 (germline): SQVTM, ANQGSEA. With 4 bases removed from V and 2 bases from J, the gap between germline ends came to 8 bases. This CDR3 has 12 amino acids. CDR3 DNA: TGCAGCGTTGCGACGGAAAACACTGAAGCTTTCTTT. This translates into CSVATENTEAFF.

The rearrangement links TRBV5-6 to TRBJ2-1; TRBD2 aligns across 9 bases. This CDR3 has 15 residues. The ends lost 1 base at V and 9 bases at J; junction bases unmatched: 8. Germline CDR1 and CDR2: SGHDT and YYEEEE. The CDR3 loop reads CASSLSIAGAAEQFF. The CDR3 DNA is TGTGCCAGCAGCTTGTCCATAGCGGGGGCGGCTGAGCAGTTCTTC.

This clone was seen a handful of times. This CDR3 is CASGQGYEQYF. CDR3 in DNA: TGTGCCAGTGGACAGGGCTACGAGCAGTACTTC. The rearrangement joins TRBV28 to TRBJ2-7; 8 bases line up with TRBD1. CDR3 length: 11 residues. Germline V gene lookup returns CDR1 MDHEN and CDR2 SYDVKM. V gave up 9 bases and J gave up 3 bases; unmatched junction bases: 1.

The chain recombines TRBV15 with TRBJ1-1, with unresolved D. CDR1 is LNHNV and CDR2 is YYDKDF in the germline V gene (reference sequence). The CDR3 totals 14 residues. V lost 6 bases and J 1 base, leaving 12 bases between the germline ends. The DNA for the CDR3 is TGTGCCACCAGGGGAGCAGACAAGAACACTGAAGCTTTCTTT. Translation gives CATRGADKNTEAFF.

The chain has TRBV7-9 and TRBJ2-3; D gene unclear. CDR3 length: 15 amino acids. Germline CDR1 is SEHNR and CDR2 is FQNEAQ (reference sequence). Trimming took 1 base from V and 0 from J, leaving 8 bases between them. In DNA, the CDR3 is TGTGCCAGCAGCTTAGGGGCAACAAGCACAGATACGCAGTATTTT. It codes for CASSLGATSTDTQYF.

Worth noting for this clone: The same CDR3 also results from other DNA sequences found in this sample. The rearrangement links TRBV9 to TRBJ2-7; 8 positions agree with TRBD1. Germline loops: CDR1 SGDLS, CDR2 YYNGEE. This CDR3 contains 14 residues. V shed 3 bases and J 4 bases; nucleotides not matched to a gene: 6. The DNA for the CDR3 is TGTGCCAGCAGCGCCGGGACAGGACCATACGAGCAGTACTTC. Amino acid sequence: CASSAGTGPYEQYF. Using reference TRBV9 and TRBJ2-7 for the parts outside the CDR3, the full variable domain is DSGVTQTPKHLITATGQRVTLRCSPRSGDLSVYWYQQSLDQGLQFLIQYYNGEERAKGNILERFSAQQFPDLHSELNLSSLELGDSALYFCASSAGTGPYEQYFGPGTRLTVT.

The V gene is TRBV30, the J gene TRBJ2-3; D is unclear. The V and J ends lost 0 bases and 0 bases respectively, with 7 bases between them. The germline CDR1 and CDR2 sequences are GTSNPN and SVGIG (reference sequence). The CDR3 spans 14 residues. The CDR3 nucleotides read TGTGCCTGGAGTGTAGTAGCTAGCACAGATACGCAGTATTTT. Translating it yields CAWSVVASTDTQYF.

This clone was picked up a small number of times. The rearrangement uses TRBV30 and TRBJ2-7, with D possibly TRBD1 on 6 matching bases. The V end lost 0 bases, the J end lost 2 bases, and 14 bases lay between the germline ends. Germline V gene data show CDR1 as GTSNPN and CDR2 as SVGIG (reference sequence). The CDR3 runs 15 residues. The CDR3, as DNA: TGTGCCTGGAGTGTTTTGACAGGACCTACCTACGAGCAGTACTTC. Its translation is CAWSVLTGPTYEQYF. Combining the CDR3 with reference TRBV30 and TRBJ2-7 gives the whole variable domain SQTIHQWPATLVQPVGSPLSLECTVEGTSNPNLYWYRQAAGRGLQLLFYSVGIGQISSEVPQNLSASRPQDRQFILSSKKLLLSDSGFYLCAWSVLTGPTYEQYFGPGTRLTVT.

The V and J genes are TRBV4-3 and TRBJ1-4; the D is unclear. The CDR3 totals 14 residues. CDR1 is LGHNA, CDR2 YSLEER, per germline. Trimming took 0 bases from V and 10 from J, leaving 12 bases between them. CDR3 protein: CASSQDFPGTKLFF. DNA of the CDR3: TGCGCCAGCAGCCAAGATTTCCCCGGCACAAAACTGTTTTTT.

Only one count was recorded for this clone. The chain carries TRBV7-6 and TRBJ1-6; 7 bases match TRBD1. CDR3 length equals 17 residues. The V segment lost 5 bases and the J segment 5 bases; nucleotides outside the gene matches: 12. CDR1 is SGHVS and CDR2 is FNYEAQ in the germline V gene. CDR3 amino acids: CASSQNRGQSDNSPLHF. CDR3 coding DNA: TGTGCCAGCAGCCAGAATCGGGGACAGAGCGATAATTCACCCCTCCACTTT.

This clone has just a few counts. The V call is TRBV23-1, the J call TRBJ2-1; 8 bases fit TRBD1. TRBV23-1 is an ORF; its function is uncertain. Trimming removed 0 bases from V and 7 bases from J; junction bases left unmatched: 8. This CDR3 contains 16 residues. In nucleotides, the CDR3 is TGCGCCAGCAGTCAATCGGACAGGGCCACTCGGAATGAGCAGTTCTTC. Its protein product is CASSQSDRATRNEQFF.

The chain recombines TRBV11-2 with TRBJ2-1, with 13 nucleotides matching TRBD2. CDR1 is SGHAT, CDR2 FQNNGV, per germline. Unmatched junction bases numbered 2, after V lost 1 base and J lost 5 bases. CDR3 length: 16 residues. The CDR3 DNA sequence: TGTGCCAGCAGCTTAGTAGGGACTAGCGGGAACAATGAGCAGTTCTTC. Protein product: CASSLVGTSGNNEQFF. Combining the CDR3 with reference TRBV11-2 and TRBJ2-1 gives the whole variable domain EAGVAQSPRYKIIEKRQSVAFWCNPISGHATLYWYQQILGQGPKLLIQFQNNGVVDDSQLPKDRFSAERLKGVDSTLKIQPAKLEDSAVYLCASSLVGTSGNNEQFFGPGTRLTVL.

This clone was counted only a few times. The CDR3 sequence is CASSSRTFSADTQYF. CDR3 DNA: TGCGCCAGCAGTTCCCGGACATTTTCGGCAGATACGCAGTATTTT. The chain recombines TRBV23-1 with TRBJ2-3; D is perhaps TRBD1 (5 bases). TRBV23-1 is placed among ORFs of uncertain function. Trimming removed 5 bases at V and 4 bases at J, with 16 bases between. This CDR3 is built from 15 residues.

The chain combines TRBV4-2 with TRBJ2-7; 11 bases fit TRBD1. V dropped 3 bases and J dropped 2; count of bases not matched to a gene: 6. This CDR3 is 16 amino acids long. Germline V CDR1 and CDR2: LGHNA, YNFKEQ. CDR3 sequence: CASSQSGDRGTYEQYF. DNA of the CDR3: TGTGCCAGCAGCCAGTCTGGGGACAGGGGGACCTACGAGCAGTACTTC.